The TCR beta chain under discussion was sequenced for a study of immune evolution from preneoplasia to lung adenocarcinoma. Across the whole study: HLA loss of heterozygosity: 6% to 7.5% AIS, around 16% MIA, approximately 31% ADC, none AAH. Findings and caveats of the study: Normal lung had highest clonality; later lesions appeared denser, more diverse.

Data came from immunoSEQ multiplex PCR; TCRdb stores just in-frame clones and leaves some out. The data hold about 41,000 clones, with 70% to 80% observed a single time. Histologic diagnosis was independently verified by two lung pathologists. With regard to this clone: Its antigen is currently unknown.

Germline-derived CDR1 and CDR2 are SGHRS and YFSETQ. The CDR3 extends over 14 amino acids. The J segment lost 1 base and the V segment lost 6 bases, leaving 4 bases of the junction unmatched. Specimen: FFPE invasive lung adenocarcinoma tissue. This rearrangement joins TRBV5-1 to TRBJ2-3; the match to TRBD1 covers 8 bases. This TCR was recovered from a person aged 60 to 70 with lung adenocarcinoma. The DNA for the CDR3 is TGCGCCAGCAACGCAGGGGGCGGCACAGATACGCAGTATTTT. It codes for CASNAGGGTDTQYF. Together with reference TRBV5-1 and TRBJ2-3, the CDR3 gives the full variable domain: KAGVTQTPRYLIKTRGQQVTLSCSPISGHRSVSWYQQTPGQGLQFLFEYFSETQRNKGNFPGRFSGRQFSNSRSEMNVSTLELGDSALYLCASNAGGGTDTQYFGPGTRLTVL.